The TCR beta chain under discussion was sequenced for a study of shared clonotypes between healthy human individuals (dated by TCRdb to about 2020). Study-level background: The cohort included three men and two women between 18 and 49 years of age. For each donor, three plates each were used for CD4 naive and CD4 memory, two plates were used for CD8 naive, and one plate was used for CD8 memory. To estimate repertoire size and how much clonotype sharing occurs between individuals, the study deeply sequenced the blood TCR repertoires of 5 or 6 healthy adults. To increase sequencing depth and limit assay-specific biases, different laboratories used diverse techniques to prepare libraries and sequence TCR repertoires. Leukapheresis yielded between about 0.9 and 10 billion PBMCs per donor. Beyond this particular receptor, the publication reports: Rarefaction of sorted-subset datasets indicated incomplete sequencing despite the large sequencing depth. The genetic and exposure-history diversity represented was limited by the small number of donors. Pairwise subsampling led to the expectation that sequencing depth would affect the degree of clonotype sharing among donors. Sharing across several donors was observed for around 5% of naive CD4, 3.5% of naive CD8, 2.3% of memory CD4, and over 0.3% of memory CD8 clonotypes. Sampling was restricted to blood, and TCR repertoires in tissue are likely to differ from TCR repertoires in blood. Clonotypes shared by all four sorted-subset donors showed higher generation probabilities than non-shared clonotypes. Naive subsets generally had larger estimated clonotype richness than memory subsets.

With respect to this clone: Its antigen is not yet known. No base quality information exists; no much larger clone differs at one position.

Reading the germline V gene gives CDR1 SGHAT and CDR2 FQNNGV. The CDR3, cysteine through phenylalanine, is 15 amino acids long. Just the 45-base CDR3 DNA is kept, in frame starting at base 1. Clipping removes 1 base from V and 2 bases from J, with 4 as the unmatched junction base count. Donors were healthy HIV-negative adults with no recently reported acute infections or vaccinations. Only Caucasian adults living in Nashville, Tennessee, USA were represented among the donors. CD4+ T cells were enriched through magnetic negative selection, after which naive cells were positively selected on CD45RA and the remaining negative fraction served as the memory subset. Blood was collected by leukapheresis, and PBMCs were isolated by Ficoll-Histopaque density gradient centrifugation and then cryopreserved in liquid nitrogen vapor phase. Purity and quantity of every magnetically sorted T cell population were checked by analytical flow cytometry. Each sorted fraction had its genomic DNA isolated and then quantified by UV absorbance on a Nanodrop 2000c.

Using the deep immunoSEQ assay, TCR CDR3 regions were amplified from genomic DNA by multiplex PCR. Extracted genomic DNA from each cell subset was spread evenly across all wells of several immunoSEQ 96-well plates, with each plate serving as a replicate. For sorted subsets, roughly 0.2 ug genomic DNA, equal to tens of thousands of T cell genomes, was loaded into each replicate PCR. Purified libraries were measured with a Qubit 3.0 fluorometer, size-checked on a Bioanalyzer 2100, and measured again with the KAPA Library Quantification kit. Each immunoSEQ 96-well plate was sequenced on its own single-read 150-cycle Illumina NextSeq 550 flow cell. For the original study's pipeline: The immunoSEQ output contained only junctional sequences without quality scores, so filtering could not match that applied to full-length reads. To assign V/J genes and CDR3, sequences were annotated using PyIR, a Python wrapper for IgBLAST v1.9, with IMGT germline references. Any read was removed if the V/J assignment was weak (E-value above 1e-6), the CDR3 was missing, or the read contained stop codons, out-of-frame junctions, or ambiguous translated residues. V3J clonotypes were defined as sequences sharing an identical inferred V gene, J gene, and CDR3 amino acid sequence. The percentage overlap between two repertoires was calculated by dividing the number of shared unique clonotypes by the size of the smaller repertoire. Repertoire richness was assessed with RTK rarefaction, the Chao1 estimator, and Recon v2.1 estimates of unobserved clonotypes. Generation probabilities for all TCRbeta clonotypes obtained by the gDNA method from several donors were computed using OLGA. Imported from immuneACCESS, the table was reduced by TCRdb to in-frame sequences with V and J called. These copies leave out some clones; in studies compared against another copy, an unresolved V gene accounts for under half, and the cause of the remainder is not known. That table is the source of V, J and clone size, and D and trimming were worked out from the DNA. This sample has some 980,000 clones in its table, and less than 85% of those were observed once. The biggest ten clones account for nearly 1.5% of the sample.

The origin of this receptor is a young man in good health. The V gene is TRBV11-2 and the J gene is TRBJ2-7; TRBD1 agrees with 8 junctional bases. The sample taken for sequencing was memory CD4+ T cells sorted from blood. The cell subset or site label corresponds to: CD45RA-negative fraction. The CDR3 reads CASSLVGQGPYEQYF. DNA sequence: TGTGCCAGCAGCTTAGTTGGACAGGGACCCTACGAGCAGTACTTC.